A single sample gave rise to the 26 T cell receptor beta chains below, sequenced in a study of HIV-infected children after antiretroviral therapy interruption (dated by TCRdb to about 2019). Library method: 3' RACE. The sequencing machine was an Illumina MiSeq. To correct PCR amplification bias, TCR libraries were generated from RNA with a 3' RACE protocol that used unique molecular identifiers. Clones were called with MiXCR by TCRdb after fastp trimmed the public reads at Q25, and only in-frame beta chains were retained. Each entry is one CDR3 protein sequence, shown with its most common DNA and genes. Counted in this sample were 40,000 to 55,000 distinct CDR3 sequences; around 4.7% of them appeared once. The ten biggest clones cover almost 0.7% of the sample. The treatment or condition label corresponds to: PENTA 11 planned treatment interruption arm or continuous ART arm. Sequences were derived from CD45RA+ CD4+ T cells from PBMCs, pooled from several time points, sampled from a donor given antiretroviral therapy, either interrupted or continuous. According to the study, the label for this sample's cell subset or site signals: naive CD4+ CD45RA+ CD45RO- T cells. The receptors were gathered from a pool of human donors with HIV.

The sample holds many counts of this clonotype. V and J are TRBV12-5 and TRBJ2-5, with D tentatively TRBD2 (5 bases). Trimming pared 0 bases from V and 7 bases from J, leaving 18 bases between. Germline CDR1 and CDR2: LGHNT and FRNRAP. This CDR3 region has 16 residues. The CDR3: CASGLVLEAQSGTQYF. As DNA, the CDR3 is TGTGCTAGTGGTTTGGTACTAGAGGCCCAGAGCGGGACCCAGTACTTC.

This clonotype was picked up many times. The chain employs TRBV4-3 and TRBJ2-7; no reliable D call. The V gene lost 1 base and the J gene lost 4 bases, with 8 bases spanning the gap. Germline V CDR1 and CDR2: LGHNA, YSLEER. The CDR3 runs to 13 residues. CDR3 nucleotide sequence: TGCGCCAGCAGCCAAGCCCAGATGTACGAGCAGTACTTC. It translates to CASSQAQMYEQYF.

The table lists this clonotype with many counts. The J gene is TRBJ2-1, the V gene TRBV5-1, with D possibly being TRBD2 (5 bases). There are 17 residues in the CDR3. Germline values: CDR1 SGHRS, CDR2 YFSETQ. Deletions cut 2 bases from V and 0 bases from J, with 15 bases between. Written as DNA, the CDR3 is TGCGCCAGCAGCTTCCCCGAGGGCCTTAGCTCCTACAATGAGCAGTTCTTC. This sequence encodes CASSFPEGLSSYNEQFF.

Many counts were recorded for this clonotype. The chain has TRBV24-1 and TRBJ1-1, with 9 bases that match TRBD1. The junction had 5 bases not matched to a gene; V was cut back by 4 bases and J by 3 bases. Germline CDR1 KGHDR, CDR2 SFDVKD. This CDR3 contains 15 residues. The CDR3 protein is CATSDPGQGDTEAFF. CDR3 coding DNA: TGTGCCACCAGTGACCCGGGACAGGGAGACACTGAAGCTTTCTTT.

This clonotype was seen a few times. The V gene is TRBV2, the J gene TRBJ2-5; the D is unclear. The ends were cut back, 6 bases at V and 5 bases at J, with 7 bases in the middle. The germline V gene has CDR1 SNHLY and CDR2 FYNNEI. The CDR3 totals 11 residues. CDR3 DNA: TGTGCCAGCAGAACGAAGGAGACCCAGTACTTC. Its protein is CASRTKETQYF. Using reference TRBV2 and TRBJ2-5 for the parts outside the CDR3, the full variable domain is EPEVTQTPSHQVTQMGQEVILRCVPISNHLYFYWYRQILGQKVEFLVSFYNNEISEKSEIFDDQFSVERPDGSNFTLKIRSTKLEDSAMYFCASRTKETQYFGPGTRLLVL.

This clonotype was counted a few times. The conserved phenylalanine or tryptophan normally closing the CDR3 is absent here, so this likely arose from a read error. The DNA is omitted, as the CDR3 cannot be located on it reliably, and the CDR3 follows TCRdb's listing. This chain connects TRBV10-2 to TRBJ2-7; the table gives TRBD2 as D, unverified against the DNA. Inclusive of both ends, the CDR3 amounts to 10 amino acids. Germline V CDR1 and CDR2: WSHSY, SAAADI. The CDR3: CASSECAGSL.

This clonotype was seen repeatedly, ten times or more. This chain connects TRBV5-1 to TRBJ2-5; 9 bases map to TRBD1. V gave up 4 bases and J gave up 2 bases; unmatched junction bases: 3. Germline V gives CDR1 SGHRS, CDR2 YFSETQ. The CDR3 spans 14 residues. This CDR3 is CASSMGQGQETQYF. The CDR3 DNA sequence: TGCGCCAGCAGCATGGGACAGGGACAAGAGACCCAGTACTTC.

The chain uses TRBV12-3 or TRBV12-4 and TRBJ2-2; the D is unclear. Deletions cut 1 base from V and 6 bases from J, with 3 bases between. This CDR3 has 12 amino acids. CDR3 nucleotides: TGTGCCAGCAGTTTAGGGGCCGGGGAGCTGTTTTTT. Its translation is CASSLGAGELFF.

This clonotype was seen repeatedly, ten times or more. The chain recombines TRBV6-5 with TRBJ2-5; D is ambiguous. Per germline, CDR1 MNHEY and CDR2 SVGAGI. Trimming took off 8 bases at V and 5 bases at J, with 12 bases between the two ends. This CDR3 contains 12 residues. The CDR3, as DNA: TGTGCCAGCGCTAACATGGGGGAGACCCAGTACTTC. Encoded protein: CASANMGETQYF.

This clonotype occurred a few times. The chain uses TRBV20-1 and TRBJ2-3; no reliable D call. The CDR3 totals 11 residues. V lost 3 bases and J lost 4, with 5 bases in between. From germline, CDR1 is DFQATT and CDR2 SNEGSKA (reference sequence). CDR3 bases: TGCAGTGCTAGGAACTCAGATACGCAGTATTTT. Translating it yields CSARNSDTQYF.

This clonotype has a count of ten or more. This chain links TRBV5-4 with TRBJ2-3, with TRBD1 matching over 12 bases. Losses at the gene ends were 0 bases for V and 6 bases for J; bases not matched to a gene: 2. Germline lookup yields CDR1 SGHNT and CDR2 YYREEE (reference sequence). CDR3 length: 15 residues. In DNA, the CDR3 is TGTGCCAGCAGCTTGGGGGACAGGGGGCCTGATACGCAGTATTTT. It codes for CASSLGDRGPDTQYF.

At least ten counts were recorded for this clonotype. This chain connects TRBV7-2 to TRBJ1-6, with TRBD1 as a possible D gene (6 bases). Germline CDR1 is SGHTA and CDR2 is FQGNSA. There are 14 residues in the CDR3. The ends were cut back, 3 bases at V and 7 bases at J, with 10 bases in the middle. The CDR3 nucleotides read TGTGCCAGCAGCTTTCAACAGGGAAATTCACCCCTCCACTTT. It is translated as CASSFQQGNSPLHF.

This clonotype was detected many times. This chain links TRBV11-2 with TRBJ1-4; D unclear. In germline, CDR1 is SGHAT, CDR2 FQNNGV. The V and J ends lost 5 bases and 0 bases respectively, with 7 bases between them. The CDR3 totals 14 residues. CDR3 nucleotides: TGTGCCAGCAGCATCTCGCCAACTAATGAAAAACTGTTTTTT. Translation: CASSISPTNEKLFF.

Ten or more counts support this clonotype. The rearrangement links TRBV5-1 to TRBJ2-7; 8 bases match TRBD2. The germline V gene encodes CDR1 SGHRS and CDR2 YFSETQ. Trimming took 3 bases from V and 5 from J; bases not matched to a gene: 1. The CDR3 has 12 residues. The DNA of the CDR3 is TGCGCCAGCAGCTCGCGGGAGGACGAGCAGTACTTC. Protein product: CASSSREDEQYF.

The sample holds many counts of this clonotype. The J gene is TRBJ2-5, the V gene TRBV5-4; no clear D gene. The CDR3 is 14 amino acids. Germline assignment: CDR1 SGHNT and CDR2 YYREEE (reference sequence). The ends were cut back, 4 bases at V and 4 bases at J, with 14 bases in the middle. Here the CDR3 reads CASSLDLGGETQYF. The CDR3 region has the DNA TGTGCCAGCAGCCTGGATCTAGGCGGAGAGACCCAGTACTTC.

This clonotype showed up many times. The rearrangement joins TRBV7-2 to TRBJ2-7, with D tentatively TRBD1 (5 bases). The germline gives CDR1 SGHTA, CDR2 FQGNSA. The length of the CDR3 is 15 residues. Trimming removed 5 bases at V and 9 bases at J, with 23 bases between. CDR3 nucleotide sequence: TGTGCCAGCAGCCCCGAGGAGTGGGTCCCTCAGGGGCAGTACTTC. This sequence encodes CASSPEEWVPQGQYF.

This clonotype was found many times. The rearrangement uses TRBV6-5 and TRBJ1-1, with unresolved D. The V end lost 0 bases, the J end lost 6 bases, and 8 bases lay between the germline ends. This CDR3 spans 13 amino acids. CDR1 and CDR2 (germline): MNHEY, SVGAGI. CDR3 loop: CASSYSGGAEAFF. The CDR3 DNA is TGTGCCAGCAGTTACTCGGGCGGAGCTGAAGCTTTCTTT.

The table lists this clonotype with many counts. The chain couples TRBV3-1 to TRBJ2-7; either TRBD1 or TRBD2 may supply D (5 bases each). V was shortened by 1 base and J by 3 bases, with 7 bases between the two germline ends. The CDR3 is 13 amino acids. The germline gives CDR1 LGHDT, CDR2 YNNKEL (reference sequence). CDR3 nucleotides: TGTGCCAGCAGCCAAGGGGACCTCTACGAGCAGTACTTC. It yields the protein CASSQGDLYEQYF.

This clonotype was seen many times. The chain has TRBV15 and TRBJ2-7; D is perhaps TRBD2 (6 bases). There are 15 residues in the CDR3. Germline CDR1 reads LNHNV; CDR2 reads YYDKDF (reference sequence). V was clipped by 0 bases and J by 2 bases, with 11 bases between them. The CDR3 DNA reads TGTGCCACCAGCAGAGATCTTTGGGGGGCCTACGAGCAGTACTTC. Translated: CATSRDLWGAYEQYF.

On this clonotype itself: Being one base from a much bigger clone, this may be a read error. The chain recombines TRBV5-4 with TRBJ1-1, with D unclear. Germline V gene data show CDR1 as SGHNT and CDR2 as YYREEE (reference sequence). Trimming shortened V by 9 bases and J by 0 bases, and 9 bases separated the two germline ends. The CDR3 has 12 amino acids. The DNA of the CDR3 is TGTGCCAACAGTGGGGTGAACACTGAAGCTTTCTTT. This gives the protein CANSGVNTEAFF.

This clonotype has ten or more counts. DNA for the CDR3: TGTGCCAGCAGTGAAGCAGGTAGAGCACCCGGGGAGCTGTTTTTT. Residues: CASSEAGRAPGELFF. The rearrangement links TRBV2 to TRBJ2-2; D remains unclear. Germline V gene sequence: CDR1 SNHLY, CDR2 FYNNEI. The CDR3 extends over 15 amino acids. Deletions cut 0 bases from V and 6 bases from J, with 11 bases between.

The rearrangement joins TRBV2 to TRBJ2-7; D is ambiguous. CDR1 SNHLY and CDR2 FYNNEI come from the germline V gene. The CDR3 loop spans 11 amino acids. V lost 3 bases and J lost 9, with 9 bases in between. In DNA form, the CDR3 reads TGTGCCAGCAGTGAGGAAGTTATGCAGTACTTC. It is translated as CASSEEVMQYF.

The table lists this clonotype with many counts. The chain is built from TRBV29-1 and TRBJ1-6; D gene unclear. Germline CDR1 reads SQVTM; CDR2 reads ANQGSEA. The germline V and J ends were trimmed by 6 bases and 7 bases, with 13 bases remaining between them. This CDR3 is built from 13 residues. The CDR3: CSVGQQPNSPLHF. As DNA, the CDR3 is TGCAGCGTCGGGCAGCAGCCCAATTCACCCCTCCACTTT.

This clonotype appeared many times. The CDR3 protein is CASSPRVGGGTYNEQFF. The CDR3 DNA sequence: TGTGCCAGCAGCCCGAGAGTCGGGGGTGGCACTTACAATGAGCAGTTCTTC. This rearrangement joins TRBV14 to TRBJ2-1; TRBD2 is a possible D gene (6 bases). Per the germline V gene, CDR1 is SGHDN and CDR2 is FVKESK. The CDR3 is made up of 17 amino acids. The V end lost 4 bases, the J end lost 4 bases, and 20 bases lay between the germline ends.

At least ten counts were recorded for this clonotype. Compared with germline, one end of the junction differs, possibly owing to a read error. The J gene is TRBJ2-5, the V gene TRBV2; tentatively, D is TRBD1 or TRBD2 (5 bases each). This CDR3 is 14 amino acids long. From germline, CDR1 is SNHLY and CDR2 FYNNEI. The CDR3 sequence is CASSHRDGQDTQYF. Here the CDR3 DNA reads TGTGCCAGCAGCCACCGGGACGGTCAAGACACCCAGTACTTT. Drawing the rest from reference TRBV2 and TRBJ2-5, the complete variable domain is EPEVTQTPSHQVTQMGQEVILRCVPISNHLYFYWYRQILGQKVEFLVSFYNNEISEKSEIFDDQFSVERPDGSNFTLKIRSTKLEDSAMYFCASSHRDGQDTQYFGPGTRLLVL.

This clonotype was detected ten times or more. This CDR3 reads CSPTRMNTEAFF. The DNA of the CDR3 is TGCAGCCCGACCCGCATGAACACTGAAGCTTTCTTT. The rearrangement uses TRBV29-1 and TRBJ1-1, with D unresolved. The CDR3 runs 12 residues. The germline V gene encodes CDR1 SQVTM and CDR2 ANQGSEA. Trimming took off 8 bases at V and 0 bases at J, with 10 bases between the two ends.